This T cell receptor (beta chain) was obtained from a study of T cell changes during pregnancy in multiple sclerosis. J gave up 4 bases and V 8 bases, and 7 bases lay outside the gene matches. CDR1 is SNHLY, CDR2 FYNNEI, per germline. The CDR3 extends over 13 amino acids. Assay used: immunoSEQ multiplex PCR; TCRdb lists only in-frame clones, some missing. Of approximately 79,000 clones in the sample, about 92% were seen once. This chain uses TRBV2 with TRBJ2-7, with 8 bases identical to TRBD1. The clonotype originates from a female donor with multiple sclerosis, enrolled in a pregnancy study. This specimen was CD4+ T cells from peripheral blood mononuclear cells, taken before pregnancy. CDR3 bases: TGTGCCAGCCGCGCGACAGGGGAATACGAGCAGTACTTC. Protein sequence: CASRATGEYEQYF.